The rows below give T cell receptor beta chains drawn from one sample of a study of vaccination and CD4 T cells after COVID-19. In TCRdb, the PCR reads were re-called with MiXCR into one record per CDR3 protein. The sample lists approximately 15,000 distinct CDR3 sequences; 60% to 70% were seen once. The antigens for these receptors are not known. The sequenced material came from CD4+ T cells from blood, cultured in vitro. All receptors derive from a human donor who had recovered from COVID-19. Each CDR3 is given with its conserved first and last residue. A D gene is named only where the DNA matches it firmly. Clone size is shown for a subset of rows, as once, few, many or a class of expanded clone.

- TRBJ1-2 - TRBV7-2 CASSLEPPGSYTF TGTGCCAGCAGCTTAGAACCCCCGGGGAGCTACACCTTC
- TRBJ2-3 - TRBV7-3 CASSLIPGASTDTQYF TGTGCCAGCAGCTTAATTCCAGGAGCTAGCACAGATACGCAGTATTTT
- TRBJ1-2 - TRBV15 CATSGDTQGPINYGYTF TGTGCCACCAGCGGTGATACACAGGGACCCATTAACTATGGCTACACCTTC
once TRBJ2-7 - TRBV6-5 CASSYSQAANLYEQYF TGTGCCAGCAGTTACTCGCAAGCAGCCAACCTCTACGAGCAGTACTTC
- TRBJ1-1 TRBD1 TRBV10-1 CASSEAGTGRNTEAFF TGCGCCAGCAGTGAGGCCGGGACAGGGAGGAACACTGAAGCTTTCTTT
once TRBJ2-1 - TRBV19 CASSIGGYSYNEQFF TGTGCCAGTAGTATAGGAGGGTACTCCTACAATGAGCAGTTCTTC
- TRBJ2-3 - TRBV11-3 CASSLSAGNTDTQYF TGTGCCAGCAGCTTATCGGCAGGGAACACAGATACGCAGTATTTT
- TRBJ1-5 - TRBV28 CASSTPDGTNQPQHF TGTGCCAGCAGTACCCCGGACGGGACCAATCAGCCCCAGCATTTT
- TRBJ2-5 - TRBV15 CATSRDQETQYF TGTGCCACCAGCAGAGATCAAGAGACCCAGTACTTC
- TRBJ1-6 - TRBV28 CASSPGHLDSPLHF TGTGCCAGCAGTCCCGGACATTTGGATTCACCCCTCCACTTT
- TRBJ2-3 - TRBV27 CASSPLRGTDTQYF TGTGCCAGCAGTCCATTAAGGGGCACAGATACGCAGTATTTT
- TRBJ2-2 - TRBV30 CAWSVGLPLGELFF TGTGCCTGGAGTGTAGGTTTGCCACTCGGGGAGCTGTTTTTT
- TRBJ1-2 TRBD1 TRBV20-1 CSAHKGARGYTF TGCAGTGCCCACAAGGGGGCGCGAGGCTACACCTTC
few TRBJ1-1 TRBD1 TRBV6-1 CASSLQGGGWNTEAFF TGTGCCAGCAGTCTACAGGGGGGTGGGTGGAACACTGAAGCTTTCTTT
- TRBJ1-1 TRBD1 TRBV28 CASSGPGQGLEAFF TGTGCCAGCAGTGGGCCGGGACAGGGGTTAGAGGCTTTCTTT
once TRBJ1-2 TRBD1 TRBV7-9 CASSLGQGFGYTF TGTGCCAGCAGCTTAGGACAGGGGTTTGGCTACACCTTC
medium-sized TRBJ1-1 - TRBV6-1 CASVHPRVNTEAFF TGTGCCAGCGTCCACCCCCGGGTGAACACTGAAGCTTTCTTT
- TRBJ1-3 - TRBV30 CARDSSSGNTIYF TGTGCCCGGGACTCCAGCTCTGGAAACACCATATATTTT
- TRBJ2-2 TRBD2 TRBV5-5 CASSWGGVPSGEVFF TGTGCCAGCAGCTGGGGGGGGGTTCCCTCCGGGGAGGTGTTTTTT
- TRBJ2-7 - TRBV20-1 CSAPLVLSSYEQYF TGCAGTGCTCCTCTGGTCCTATCATCCTACGAGCAGTACTTC
- TRBJ1-5 - TRBV4-1 CASSQDDQSYSNQPQHF TGCGCCAGCAGCCAGGATGATCAGAGTTATAGCAATCAGCCCCAGCATTTT
- TRBJ2-7 TRBD1 TRBV11-3 CASGRTGGPYEQYF TGTGCCAGCGGCCGGACAGGGGGTCCCTACGAGCAGTACTTC